This TCR beta chain is drawn from a study of cytomegalovirus exposure and HLA in healthy donors. Across the whole study: Across a few hundred genotyped donors, roughly 85% landed in the Caucasian-associated ancestry cluster.

Findings and limits, study-wide: Later genetic work tied a missense DCLRE1C variant to beta-chain V and J trimming. Researchers counted around 180 TCR beta chains as cytomegalovirus-associated.

The PCR used 60 Vbeta and 13 Jbeta primers. Per the original methods: Unique TCR beta chains totaled some 80 million in a later count, with about 11 million of them shared. Method: immunoSEQ multiplex PCR; TCRdb's copy keeps in-frame clones and lacks some. The DNA gave D and trimming, while V, J and clone size come from that table. The sample holds about 120,000 clones, around four fifths seen once. This clone came up many times. The antigen is undetermined. Losses at the gene ends were 4 bases for V and 3 bases for J; bases not matched to a gene: 2. The CDR3 is 14 amino acids. Germline V gene sequence: CDR1 WNHNN, CDR2 SYGVQD (reference sequence).

The sequence derives from a man younger than 35 in good health and CMV-seropositive. V is TRBV10-1 and J is TRBJ2-3; 9 positions agree with TRBD1. Sequencing was performed on PBMCs. In DNA form, the CDR3 reads TGCGCCAGCAGTGGGACAGGGGCAACAGATACGCAGTATTTT. Translation gives CASSGTGATDTQYF.